In its sample, the clone carrying this T cell receptor (beta chain) was seen a few times. The antigen is not known. This sample is drawn from a study of post-analysis software for immune sequencing data. The overall study: Recorded subtypes: relapsing-remitting, secondary progressive, progressive-relapsing; some patients unannotated.

The germline V gene has CDR1 SGHTA and CDR2 FQGNSA. With 5 bases removed from V and 3 bases from J, the gap between germline ends came to 8 bases. The CDR3 spans 12 residues. The study, taken as a whole, reports: Comparison of patients with controls showed a handful of TRBV segments more frequent in patients, TRBV5-6, TRBV5-1 and TRBV20-1 among them. In multiple sclerosis, normalized Chao1 diversity was significantly below that of controls. When the samples were clustered directly with F measure, those that had been prepared in the same batch showed strong co-clustering.

The library was made from cDNA and included unique molecular identifiers. TCRdb independently ran MiXCR on the PCR reads; one entry per CDR3 protein. Seen here are about 810,000 distinct CDR3 sequences, under 70% observed once, and the top ten hold over 4%. The sequenced material came from blood. The chain is built from TRBV7-2 and TRBJ2-7; TRBD2 is a possible D gene (6 bases). This clonotype was obtained from a girl aged 10 to 17 with multiple sclerosis. The CDR3 here is CASSMGGYEQYF. The DNA of the CDR3 is TGTGCCAGCAGCATGGGGGGCTACGAGCAGTACTTC.